This TCR beta chain originates from a study of cytomegalovirus exposure and HLA in healthy donors (dated by TCRdb to the late 2010s). About the full investigation: In an earlier analysis of 450 to 750 of the donors, less than 350 Gb of sequence data and 117 million unique TCR beta sequences from 180 million or so T cells were reported. An early release that covered roughly 600 HLA-typed donors contained approximately 300 gigabases of sequencing data and 70 million to 100 million unique TCR sequences. Of the roughly 420 genotyped donors, roughly 76% were placed in the genetic ancestry cluster associated with self-reported Caucasian donors. The study aimed to test whether cataloging public T cell receptors could reveal signatures of past pathogen exposure. Using immunosequencing, the study profiled T cell repertoires from about 610 subjects and related those repertoires to cytomegalovirus serostatus. Along with the roughly 670-subject first cohort, a separate validation cohort of over 90 different subjects was used. To predict cytomegalovirus infection status, the study brought together high-throughput TCR immunosequencing, statistical association of individual TCRs with disease status, and machine learning. In a later analysis, previously published TCR beta repertoires from fewer than 750 donors were re-analyzed and high-resolution HLA genotyping was added so that TCR occurrence patterns could be studied. Rather than drawing on any new phenotypic data, the later analysis identified candidate immune exposures from TCR beta sequences and the way those sequences occurred across donors. An earlier analysis of 587 of the donors used high-throughput TCR beta sequencing to judge whether each TCR beta V gene segment behaved as functional or pseudogenic. Donor age, sex, ethnicity and CMV serostatus were compiled together with the repertoire data. In a later genetic analysis, genome-wide SNP genotypes for about 65% of the roughly 700 donors were used, and that subset was treated as a discovery cohort. Every discovery cohort repertoire had been produced on one sequencing platform. Both class I and class II loci were covered by HLA typing, at four-digit resolution. The number of donors typed differed by locus, with about 620-630 for A, B, C, DRB1 and DQB1, roughly 520 for DQA1, approximately 570 for DPA1, and 450 to 480 for DPB1. Because of strong linkage in the cohort, five DR-DQ haplotypes were treated as single units for association and clustering. Across 300 to 400 genotyped donors of the cohort, an average of roughly 250,000 unique TCR beta nucleotide sequences per donor were sequenced, and roughly a sixth of those sequences were non-productive.

The library came from the immunoSEQ multiplex PCR assay. A mixture of 60 forward primers for TCR Vbeta segments and 13 reverse primers for TCR Jbeta segments was used in the multiplex PCR. The CDR3 region of rearranged TCR beta genes was amplified from genomic DNA with a multiplex PCR assay. The amplified TCR beta libraries were sequenced on the Illumina HiSeq System as 87-base-pair reads. In the paper's pipeline: Across the 670 or so repertoires, a later analysis counted about 81 million unique TCR beta chains, roughly 11 million of which were shared by at least two donors. To remove PCR and sequencing errors, raw reads were error-corrected and collapsed into unique sequences using a nearest-neighbor algorithm that merged closely related sequences. Alignment of CDR3 sequences to IMGT reference sequences was used to assign V, D and J gene segments. For a sequence to be retained, at least a six-nucleotide match to both a V gene segment and a J gene segment was required. A rearrangement was called productive if the CDR3 had no stop codons and remained in frame with V and J, and every other rearrangement was called non-productive. CDR3 was defined according to IMGT convention as the region running from the second conserved V-encoded cysteine to the conserved J-encoded phenylalanine. The earlier analysis of about 590 of the donors excluded sequences that lacked an unambiguous match to a single V gene segment. In an earlier analysis of some 590 of the donors, V segments were called functional above 56.7% productive rearrangements and were called segregating when the between-donor standard deviation exceeded 5%. A statistical classification framework was built for diagnosing cytomegalovirus status from the catalog of TCR beta chain sequences. V and J gene assignment, in a later analysis, came from comparing TCR nucleotide sequences with IMGT/GENE-DB human TR gene sequences. The TCRdist pipeline was used in a later analysis to assign CDR3 sequences and most-parsimonious VDJ recombination scenarios. In a later analysis, each TCR beta chain was defined by its CDR3 amino acid sequence together with its V-gene family, and reads lacking a unique V-gene family were excluded. In a later analysis, several hundred highly shared, low-generation-probability nucleotide sequences were removed to address suspected cross-contamination and a sequencing artifact. A later analysis calculated a clonal expansion index for each public chain from normalized within-repertoire ranks of inferred template counts. In a later analysis, generation probabilities were computed using a VDJ recombination model fitted to out-of-frame rearrangements, and the results were checked against IGoR. Hypergeometric tests were used in a later analysis to score TCR-TCR, TCR-HLA and TCR-CMV co-occurrence, with a repertoire-size bias correction applied to the TCR pairs. In a later analysis, false discovery rates were estimated by permuting HLA or CMV assignments 20 times. In a later analysis, co-occurring TCRs were grouped using DBSCAN, and TCRdist sequence similarity was added for clustering within HLA-allele-positive subsets. Repertoires with fewer than 30,000 or more than 120,000 public chains, plus five repertoires with anomalous nucleotide sharing, were excluded from co-occurrence clustering. TCRdb took this table from immuneACCESS and kept in-frame rearrangements with V and J called. Such tables lack part of the clones; where checked against another copy, unresolved V genes explain under half of the gap, and the rest is unexplained. V, J and clone size are taken as reported in that table, and D and trimming were inferred from the DNA itself. For this sample the table gives some 130,000 clones, of which roughly 70% were detected only once. Roughly 7.3% of the sample is in the top ten clones.

Of note for this clone: The antigen it binds to is not known. Base qualities are not recorded, but no much larger clone differs from it by a single base.

What the study reported, not specific to this receptor: In vitro tests confirmed that a few of the cytomegalovirus-associated TCR beta chains recognize cytomegalovirus antigens. A cluster of highly shared sequence variants was judged likely to be a technical artifact of the sequencing pipeline. The classifier was reported to diagnose cytomegalovirus status with high specificity and sensitivity in both the original cohort and the validation cohort. In a later genetic analysis, a missense DCLRE1C variant was associated with V-gene and J-gene trimming of TCR beta chains, and the association was replicated in an independent cohort. For the cohort, immune exposure information was limited to CMV serostatus. A further reported finding was that TCR beta sequences accurately predicted the HLA-A and HLA-B alleles for most subjects in the first cohort. In a later analysis, HLA-associated TCR beta chains showed more clonal expansion and lower generation probabilities than non-associated chains that were equally common. An earlier analysis of approximately 600 of the donors showed that most TCR beta V segments appeared in productive rearrangements either about 87% or about 30% of the time, which broadly matched IMGT annotations. Some IMGT-functional V segments, including TRBV6-2 and TRBV6-3, could not be told apart with the 87-base-pair reads, so those segments were excluded. In a later genetic analysis, fewer N-insertions in productive TCRs were reported among donors in an Asian-associated ancestry cluster than the roughly 640-donor mean. Correlated functional status among segregating V segments might reflect linkage disequilibrium, but an unknown experimental factor could not be ruled out. In the study, around 160 TCR beta chains were listed as associated with cytomegalovirus. According to a later analysis, parvovirus B19, influenza, CMV and Epstein-Barr virus appeared linked to several top co-occurrence clusters. Assigning TCR associations to individual alleles was difficult when HLA alleles, especially DR and DQ, strongly co-occurred. At a false discovery rate of 0.05, a later analysis linked about 17,000 TCR beta sequences to specific HLA alleles. A later analysis found that most CMV-associated TCR beta chains appeared HLA-restricted, with HLA associations seemingly driven largely by CMV exposure. Because some donors lacked HLA typing at each locus, the association tests relied only on the typed subset. In a later analysis, the rate of TCR association differed among HLA loci, with DRB1 alleles having the most associated TCRs and HLA-C alleles having the fewest. The cohort was sequenced for TCR beta chains only, and without alpha or paired-chain data the features that could be detected were limited. Some 16 rarely observed V segments, including chromosome 9 orphons, were excluded from the earlier analysis of approximately 500 of the donors because counts were too low. Presence/absence analyses assumed roughly uniform sequencing depth across donors, an assumption that may not hold. Most TCR sequences were observed very rarely across donors, whereas some public TCRs were present in many individuals. It was suggested by the authors that the approach could potentially be generalized to other disease states and immunological phenotypes.

The CDR3 has 13 amino acids, counting the end cysteine and phenylalanine. Only CDR3 DNA is held: 39 bases, read in frame from base 1. V sheds 2 bases and J sheds 5 bases, leaving 7 bases between their ends. CDR1 and CDR2, looked up from the germline V gene, are MNHEY and SVGAGI. The cohort was made up of under 800 healthy bone marrow donors. At the time of sampling, every cohort member was nominally healthy, though immune exposures that went unrecorded were likely present. The donor tested CMV seronegative and was one of the 352 seronegative cohort members. Each donor provided a peripheral blood sample, and peripheral blood mononuclear cells were used for TCR beta sequencing. Genomic DNA was extracted from the blood cell samples with the Qiagen DNeasy Blood Extraction Kit.

Input material: PBMCs. The TCR originated in a man aged 25 to 40 in good health and CMV-seronegative. The rearrangement joined TRBV6-5 to TRBJ2-1; a tentative D match to TRBD1 spans 5 bases. The CDR3 region: CASSYDRNNEQFF. The base sequence is TGTGCCAGCAGTTACGACAGAAACAATGAGCAGTTCTTC.